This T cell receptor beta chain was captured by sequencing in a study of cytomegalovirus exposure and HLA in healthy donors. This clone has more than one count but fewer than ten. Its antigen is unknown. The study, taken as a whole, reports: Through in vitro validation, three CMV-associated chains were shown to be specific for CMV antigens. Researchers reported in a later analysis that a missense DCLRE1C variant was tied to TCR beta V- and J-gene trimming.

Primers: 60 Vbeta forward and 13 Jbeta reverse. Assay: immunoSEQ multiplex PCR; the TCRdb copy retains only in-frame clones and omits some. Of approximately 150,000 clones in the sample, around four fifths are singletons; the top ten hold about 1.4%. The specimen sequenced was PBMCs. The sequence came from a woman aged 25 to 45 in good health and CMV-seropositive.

The CDR3 loop is CASSLRNGYTF. The CDR3 DNA is TGTGCCAGCAGCCTTCGTAATGGCTACACCTTC. This rearrangement joins TRBV13 to TRBJ1-2; D is unresolved. Per germline, CDR1 PRHDT and CDR2 FYEKMQ (reference sequence). The V end lost 5 bases, the J end lost 6 bases, and 7 bases lay between the germline ends. The CDR3 is 11 residues long.